These 5 T cell receptor beta chains were sequenced from one sample in a study of regulatory T cells in long-lasting Graves disease. Documented time point: newly diagnosed GD, antithyroid drugs for less than 3 months. The TCR library was made from RNA that had been extracted from PBMCs in TRIzol. To make TCR beta libraries, researchers used iRepertoire HTBI primers and Arm-PCR of CDR3 regions. TCRdb recomputed calls from the multiplex PCR reads with MiXCR, one row per CDR3 protein. This table holds about 400,000 distinct CDR3 sequences, around 16% found once. This sample was also put to use in a study of T cells in Graves' hyperthyroidism and ophthalmopathy.

The input for sequencing was peripheral blood mononuclear cells (PBMCs), taken at new diagnosis, from a patient treated with antithyroid drugs. These receptors originate from a woman in her thirties or forties with Graves disease.

This clonotype was picked up many times. The CDR3 nucleotides are TGTGCCACTCACGGGGGAGCCTACGAGCAGTACTTC. Translated: CATHGGAYEQYF. The chain is built from TRBV10-3 and TRBJ2-7; D possibly corresponds to TRBD2 (6 bases). Trimming took off 10 bases at V and 2 bases at J, with 12 bases between the two ends. CDR3 length: 12 amino acids. Germline CDR1 and CDR2: ENHRY and SYGVKD.

This clonotype occurred many times. The chain combines TRBV20-1 with TRBJ1-4; perhaps TRBD1 as D (6 bases). The CDR3 has 16 amino acids. Germline CDR1 DFQATT, CDR2 SNEGSKA (reference sequence). The V and J ends lost 3 bases and 5 bases respectively, with 19 bases between them. CDR3 DNA sequence: TGCAGTGCTAGGGTCGGGGGCACCTCCACAAATGAAAAACTGTTTTTT. Translating it yields CSARVGGTSTNEKLFF.

Points on this clonotype: This sequence may be a read error, since a much larger clone differs from it by one base. The V and J genes are TRBV3-1 and TRBJ2-2; weak D call: TRBD2 (6 bases). Trimming removed 5 bases from V and 7 bases from J, with 11 bases in between. The CDR3 sequence is 13 residues long. Germline CDR1 and CDR2: LGHDT and YNNKEL (reference sequence). This CDR3 reads CASSVRGLGELFF. CDR3 DNA sequence: TGTGCCAGCAGCGTAAGGGGACTCGGGGAGCTGTTTTTT.

This clonotype was recorded a few times. This chain uses TRBV20-1 with TRBJ2-2, with 8 bases lining up with TRBD2. Trimming removed 2 bases from V and 1 base from J; junction bases left unmatched: 3. The CDR3 has 15 residues. Per the germline V gene, CDR1 is DFQATT and CDR2 is SNEGSKA (reference sequence). CDR3 sequence reads: CSARIAGRNTGELFF. CDR3 coding DNA: TGCAGTGCTAGAATAGCGGGAAGGAACACCGGGGAGCTGTTTTTT.

This clonotype was counted many times. The junction shows a germline mismatch at one end, possibly a read error. V and J are TRBV5-1 and TRBJ1-1, with 7 positions matching TRBD1. Germline V lookup: CDR1 SGHRS, CDR2 YFSETQ. The CDR3 has 13 residues. This CDR3 reads CASSLDRDTEAFF. CDR3 nucleotide sequence: TGTGCCAGCAGCTTAGACAGGGATACTGAAGCTTTCTTT.